These 2 T cell receptor beta chains were sequenced from one sample in a study of cytomegalovirus exposure and HLA in healthy donors. This PCR relied on a set of 60 Vbeta primers and 13 Jbeta primers. Some clones are missing from TCRdb's copy, which holds only in-frame ones; the method was immunoSEQ multiplex PCR. The data show 65,000 to 90,000 clones, 75% to 90% seen once. The sequencing sample was made of PBMCs. The receptor set was obtained from a woman aged 30 to 39 in good health and CMV-seronegative.

V usage is TRBV5-1 and J usage is TRBJ1-4; TRBD1 is a possible D gene (5 bases). The CDR3 contains 16 residues. Germline-derived CDR1 and CDR2 are SGHRS and YFSETQ. Trimming took 0 bases from V and 4 from J, leaving 13 bases between them. The CDR3 reads CASSLAGERDNEKLFF. The CDR3 DNA follows: TGCGCCAGCAGCTTGGCGGGGGAGAGGGATAATGAAAAACTGTTTTTT.

This clone appeared a few times. J is TRBJ1-5 and V is TRBV7-2; D possibly corresponds to TRBD1 (6 bases). Germline assignment: CDR1 SGHTA and CDR2 FQGNSA. CDR3 length: 13 residues. Trimming pared 5 bases from V and 3 bases from J, leaving 8 bases between. The CDR3 DNA reads TGTGCCAGCAGCCGACAGGACAATCAGCCCCAGCATTTT. Translated: CASSRQDNQPQHF.